This TCR beta chain came from a study of shared clonotypes between healthy human individuals. Each sorted subset replicate got 200 ng genomic DNA, roughly 33,000 genomes. Data came from immunoSEQ multiplex PCR; TCRdb stores just in-frame clones and leaves some out. The table records millions of clones, approximately 90% of them present only once. Findings and caveats of the study: Sharing across four donors was seen in roughly 5% of naive CD4 clonotypes. Relative to their counterparts shared across all four donors, non-shared clonotypes exhibited diminished generation probabilities. Tissues were not sampled, only blood, and their repertoires likely differ.

Details on this clone: Its target is not known.

The length of the CDR3 is 12 residues. Germline assignment: CDR1 SGHNT and CDR2 YENEEA. The V end was cut by 5 bases, the J end by 5 bases, with 9 bases between. The gene calls are TRBV11-3 and TRBJ2-5; D might be TRBD1 (5 bases). The specimen was naive CD4+ T cells sorted from blood. Specified subset: CD45RA+ positively selected. The TCR sequence derives from a young man in good health. CDR3 nucleotide sequence: TGTGCCAGCAGCAGGGGAACGGAGACCCAGTACTTC. Translating gives CASSRGTETQYF.